This TCR beta chain came from a study of regulatory T cells in long-lasting Graves disease. Germline V CDR1 and CDR2: MNHNS, SASEGT. The length of the CDR3 is 17 residues. With 0 bases removed from V and 6 bases from J, the gap between germline ends came to 18 bases. This clonotype came up a few times. For TCR beta, libraries came from iRepertoire HTBI primers and Arm-PCR of CDR3 regions. One entry per CDR3 protein results from TCRdb running MiXCR on the multiplex PCR reads. The data show hundreds of thousands of distinct CDR3 sequences, 21% seen once. The time point was: persistent/refractory GD, antithyroid drugs over 5 years with positive TRAb. Researchers made the TCR library from RNA that was extracted from PBMCs.

Sequencing used peripheral blood mononuclear cells (PBMCs), obtained when the disease was refractory, from a patient treated with antithyroid drugs. The chain combines TRBV6-1 with TRBJ1-5, with TRBD1 as a possible D gene (5 bases). This clonotype originated in a female donor with Graves disease. CDR3 sequence (DNA): TGTGCCAGCAGTGAAGCGACCGGGACCATTAGAGGTCAGCCCCAGCATTTT. Protein product: CASSEATGTIRGQPQHF.